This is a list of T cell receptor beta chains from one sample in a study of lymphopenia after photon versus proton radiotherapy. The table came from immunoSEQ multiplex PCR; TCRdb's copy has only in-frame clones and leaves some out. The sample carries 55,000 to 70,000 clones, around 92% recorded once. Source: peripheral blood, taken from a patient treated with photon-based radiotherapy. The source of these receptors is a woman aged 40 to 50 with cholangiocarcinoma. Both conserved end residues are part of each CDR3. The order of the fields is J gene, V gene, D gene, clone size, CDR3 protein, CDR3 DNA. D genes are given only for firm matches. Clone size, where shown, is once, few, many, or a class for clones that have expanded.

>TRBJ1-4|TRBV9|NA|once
CASSTSPQGSDEKLFF
TGTGCCAGCAGCACAAGTCCCCAGGGAAGTGATGAAAAACTGTTTTTT
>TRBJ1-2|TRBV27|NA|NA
CASSETATNYGYTF
TGTGCCAGCAGTGAGACAGCAACCAACTATGGCTACACCTTC
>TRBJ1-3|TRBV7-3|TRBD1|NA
CASSRNRGLPGNTIYF
TGTGCCAGCAGCCGCAACAGGGGCCTCCCAGGAAACACCATATATTTT
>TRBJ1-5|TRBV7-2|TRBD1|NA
CASSSSDRERGQPQHF
TGTGCCAGCAGCTCATCCGACAGGGAGAGGGGTCAGCCCCAGCATTTT
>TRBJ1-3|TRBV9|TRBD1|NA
CASSEGTGISGNTIYF
TGTGCCAGCAGCGAGGGGACAGGGATCTCTGGAAACACCATATATTTT
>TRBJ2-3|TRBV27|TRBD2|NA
CASRLWAGDTDTQYF
TGTGCCAGCCGCCTCTGGGCGGGGGACACAGATACGCAGTATTTT
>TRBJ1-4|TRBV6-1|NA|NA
CASQRGDTNEKLFF
TGTGCCAGCCAAAGGGGGGACACTAATGAAAAACTGTTTTTT
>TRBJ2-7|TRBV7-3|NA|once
CASSLTRYPDEQYF
TGTGCCAGCAGCTTAACGAGGTATCCGGACGAGCAGTACTTC
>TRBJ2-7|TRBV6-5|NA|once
CASSPGPEVAYEQYF
TGTGCCAGCAGTCCTGGGCCCGAGGTCGCCTACGAGCAGTACTTC
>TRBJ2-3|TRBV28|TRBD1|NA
CASGRDRVVDTQYF
TGTGCCAGCGGCCGGGACAGGGTTGTAGATACGCAGTATTTT
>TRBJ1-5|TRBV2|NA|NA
CASRLRETVSNQPQHF
TGTGCCAGCAGATTGCGAGAGACCGTTAGCAATCAGCCCCAGCATTTT
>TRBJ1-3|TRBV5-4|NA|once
CASSPDSGTGNTIYF
TGTGCCAGCAGCCCTGACAGTGGTACTGGAAACACCATATATTTT
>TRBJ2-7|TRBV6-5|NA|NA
CASSYSIVRTYEQYF
TGTGCCAGCAGTTACTCGATCGTCCGGACCTACGAGCAGTACTTC
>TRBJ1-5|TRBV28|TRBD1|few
CASIHTGQKAQPQHF
TGTGCCAGCATACACACGGGACAGAAGGCCCAGCCCCAGCATTTT
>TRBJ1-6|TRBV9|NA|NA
CASSPAGAGASPLHF
TGTGCCAGCAGCCCAGCCGGGGCAGGGGCTTCACCCCTCCACTTT
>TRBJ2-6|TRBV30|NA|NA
CAWSVGANVLTF
TGTGCCTGGAGTGTTGGGGCCAACGTCCTGACTTTC
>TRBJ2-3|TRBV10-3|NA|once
CAISEPDTGDTQYF
TGTGCCATCAGTGAGCCCGACACAGGAGATACGCAGTATTTT
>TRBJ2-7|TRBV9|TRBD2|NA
CASSVDPGGTYEQYF
TGTGCCAGCAGCGTAGATCCGGGAGGGACCTACGAGCAGTACTTC
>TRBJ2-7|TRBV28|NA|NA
CASSSGDHEQYF
TGTGCCAGCAGTAGTGGGGACCACGAGCAGTACTTC
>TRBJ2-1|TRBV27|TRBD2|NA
CASSSLKRGSSFF
TGTGCCAGCAGTTCCTTAAAGCGGGGATCATCCTTCTTC
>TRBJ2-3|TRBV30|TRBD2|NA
CAWSQGSGSRADTQYF
TGTGCCTGGAGTCAAGGGAGCGGGAGTAGGGCAGATACGCAGTATTTT
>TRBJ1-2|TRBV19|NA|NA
CASSMGDGSTRGYTF
TGTGCCAGTAGTATGGGAGACGGCTCTACTAGGGGCTACACCTTC
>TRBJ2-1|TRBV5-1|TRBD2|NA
CASKERELTYNEQFF
TGCGCCAGCAAGGAGCGGGAGTTGACCTACAATGAGCAGTTCTTC
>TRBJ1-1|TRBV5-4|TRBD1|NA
CASSLRTGWGTEAFF
TGTGCCAGCAGCTTACGGACAGGGTGGGGCACTGAAGCTTTCTTT
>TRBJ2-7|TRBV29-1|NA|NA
CSVLDRDVLTHHF
TGCAGCGTCCTCGACCGGGACGTACTAACCCACCACTTC
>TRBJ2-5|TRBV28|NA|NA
CASSGGVRLRQETQYF
TGTGCCAGCAGTGGTGGAGTGAGGCTCCGCCAAGAGACCCAGTACTTC
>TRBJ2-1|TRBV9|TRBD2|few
CASSPIAGGPYNEQFF
TGTGCCAGCAGCCCGATAGCGGGAGGGCCTTACAATGAGCAGTTCTTC
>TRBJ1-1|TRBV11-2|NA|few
CASSLVGEGAFF
TGTGCCAGCAGCTTAGTGGGGGAGGGAGCTTTCTTT
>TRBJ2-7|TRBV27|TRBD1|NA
CASTLYGQGSYEQYF
TGTGCCAGCACCCTGTATGGACAGGGCTCCTACGAGCAGTACTTC
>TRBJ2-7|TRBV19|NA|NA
CASSIDSAGAPYEQYF
TGTGCCAGTAGTATAGATTCGGCAGGGGCCCCCTACGAGCAGTACTTC
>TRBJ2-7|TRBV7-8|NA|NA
CASSVQGLSYEQYF
TGTGCCAGCAGCGTTCAGGGGCTCTCATACGAGCAGTACTTC
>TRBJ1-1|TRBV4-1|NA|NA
CASSRGGAVLGEAFF
TGCGCCAGCAGCCGTGGCGGGGCCGTTCTGGGTGAAGCTTTCTTT
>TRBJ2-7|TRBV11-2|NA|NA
CASSLLGGGYEQYF
TGTGCCAGCAGCTTACTAGGGGGGGGCTACGAGCAGTACTTC
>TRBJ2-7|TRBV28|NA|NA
CASSLLTTYEQYF
TGTGCCAGCAGTTTGTTAACGACCTACGAGCAGTACTTC
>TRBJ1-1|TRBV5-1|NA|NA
CASSLEGGRGSEAFF
TGCGCCAGCAGCTTGGAAGGCGGCAGGGGCTCTGAAGCTTTCTTT
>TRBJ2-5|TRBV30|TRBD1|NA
CAWSAGTDKETQYF
TGTGCCTGGAGTGCCGGGACAGATAAAGAGACCCAGTACTTC
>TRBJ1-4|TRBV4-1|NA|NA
CASSQPQGTNEKLFF
TGCGCCAGCAGCCAGCCGCAGGGCACTAATGAAAAACTGTTTTTT
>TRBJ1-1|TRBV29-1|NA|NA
CSVEGTVNTEAFF
TGCAGCGTTGAAGGGACGGTGAACACTGAAGCTTTCTTT
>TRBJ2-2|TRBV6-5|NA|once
CASRHRAGELFF
TGTGCCAGCAGGCACCGGGCCGGGGAGCTGTTTTTT
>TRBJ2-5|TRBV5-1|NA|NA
CASSLFSGETQYF
TGCGCCAGCAGCCTATTCTCGGGAGAGACCCAGTACTTC
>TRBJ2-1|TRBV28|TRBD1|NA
CASSSYRDRRAYNEQFF
TGTGCCAGCAGTTCCTATCGGGACAGGAGGGCCTACAATGAGCAGTTCTTC
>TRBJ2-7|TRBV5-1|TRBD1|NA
CASTPTGGSYEQYF
TGCGCCAGCACTCCGACAGGGGGGTCCTACGAGCAGTACTTC
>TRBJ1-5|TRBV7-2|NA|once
CASTRDINQPQHF
TGTGCCAGCACCCGGGACATCAATCAGCCCCAGCATTTT
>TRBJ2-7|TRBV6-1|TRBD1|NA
CASWPGGQGGEQYF
TGTGCCAGCTGGCCGGGGGGACAGGGCGGCGAGCAGTACTTC
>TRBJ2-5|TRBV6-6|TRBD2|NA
CASDVSGGFETQYF
TGTGCCAGCGATGTATCGGGGGGATTCGAGACCCAGTACTTC
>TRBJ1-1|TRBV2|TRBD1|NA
CASSTGTGYAEAFF
TGTGCCAGCAGTACCGGGACAGGGTACGCTGAAGCTTTCTTT
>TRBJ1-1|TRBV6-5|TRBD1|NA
CASTSQGSISTEAFF
TGTGCCAGCACCTCACAGGGGTCGATAAGCACTGAAGCTTTCTTT
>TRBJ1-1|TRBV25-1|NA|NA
CASMTAQSTEAFF
TGCGCCAGCATGACAGCCCAGAGCACTGAAGCTTTCTTT
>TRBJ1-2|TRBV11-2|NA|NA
CASSLEWTASYGYTF
TGTGCCAGCAGCTTGGAATGGACGGCGAGCTATGGCTACACCTTC
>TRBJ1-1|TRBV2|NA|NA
CASSGRGVDTEAFF
TGTGCCAGCAGTGGCAGGGGCGTGGACACTGAAGCTTTCTTT
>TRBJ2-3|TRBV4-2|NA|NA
CASSQDRPDTQYF
TGTGCCAGCAGCCAAGACCGGCCAGATACGCAGTATTTT
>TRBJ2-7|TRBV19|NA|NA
CASSRTDDEQYF
TGTGCCAGTAGTAGGACGGACGACGAGCAGTACTTC
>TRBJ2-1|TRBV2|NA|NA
CASSEAWLSYNEQFF
TGTGCCAGCAGTGAAGCATGGCTTTCCTACAATGAGCAGTTCTTC
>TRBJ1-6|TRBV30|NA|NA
CAWRKAVSSYNSPLHF
TGTGCCTGGAGGAAAGCCGTAAGCTCCTATAATTCACCCCTCCACTTT
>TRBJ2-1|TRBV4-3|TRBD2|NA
CASSQVDPGLASSYNEQFF
TGCGCCAGCAGCCAAGTTGACCCGGGACTAGCGAGCTCCTACAATGAGCAGTTCTTC